This T cell receptor (beta chain) was observed in a study of T cells in Graves' hyperthyroidism and ophthalmopathy. V gave up 1 base and J gave up 11 bases, with 22 bases separating them. Germline loops: CDR1 DFQATT, CDR2 SNEGSKA (reference sequence). CDR3 length: 15 residues. Each person with ophthalmopathy scored at least 3 on the Clinical Activity Score, reached NOSPECS grade 4 or higher, and had been ill under 3 months. The diagnostic basis comprised clinical symptoms, serum thyroxine and TRAb, thyroid ultrasound and orbital computed tomography. Findings of the study overall: Ophthalmopathy, as predicted by the model, came a median roughly 6.3 months after the prediction.

Amplification of TCR beta CDR3 regions used RNA as the template. First-round RT-PCR targeting the TCR CDR3 was performed with the HTBI primer set. TCRdb passed the multiplex PCR reads through MiXCR, listing each CDR3 protein once. Among hundreds of thousands of distinct CDR3 sequences listed, roughly 14% were seen once. Regarding this clonotype: Its antigen is still unknown.

This receptor was taken from a man younger than 30 with Graves' ophthalmopathy. Sequencing was carried out using blood. The chain is built from TRBV20-1 and TRBJ2-3, with D possibly matching TRBD1 (5 bases). The CDR3 reads CSARVVGRAAGKQYF. The DNA for the CDR3 is TGCAGTGCTAGAGTTGTGGGCAGGGCGGCTGGTAAGCAGTATTTT.